Below, 2 T cell receptor beta chains from the same sample are listed, as sequenced in a study of blood T cell repertoires in COVID-19. Clones were sequenced by immunoSEQ multiplex PCR, and TCRdb holds only the in-frame ones, with some missing. The table lists about 160,000 clones, just under 90% of them singletons. The sample taken for sequencing was peripheral blood. These TCRs come from a woman aged 65 to 85 with COVID-19, enrolled during active disease.

This clone came up once. This rearrangement joins TRBV7-2 to TRBJ1-4; D is uncertain. V was trimmed by 4 bases and J by 1 base, leaving 10 bases between them. The CDR3 is 15 residues long. The germline V gene encodes CDR1 SGHTA and CDR2 FQGNSA. CDR3 sequence (DNA): TGTGCCAGCAGCTCTCCGGGAAGAACTAATGAAAAACTGTTTTTT. Encoded protein: CASSSPGRTNEKLFF.

This sequence joins TRBV10-3 and TRBJ2-7, with 11 bases that match TRBD1. V lost 5 bases and J lost 2; bases outside the gene matches: 5. The length of the CDR3 is 15 residues. The germline CDR1 and CDR2 sequences are ENHRY and SYGVKD. In DNA form, the CDR3 reads TGTGCCATCAGTTCGGGACAGGGGGATACCTACGAGCAGTACTTC. As protein: CAISSGQGDTYEQYF.